This is a list of T cell receptor beta chains from one sample in a study of OX40 agonist ivuxolimab in advanced cancers. This table comes from immunoSEQ multiplex PCR, and its TCRdb copy is limited to in-frame clones, with some not included. This table holds more than 85,000 clones, approximately 90% found once. The sample consisted of CD4+ or CD8+ T cells sorted from blood, taken in a trial of the OX40 agonist ivuxolimab. The receptor source for this set is an adult with an advanced solid tumor such as melanoma, head and neck, liver or kidney cancer. Each CDR3 is given with its conserved first and last residue. D genes are given only for firm matches. Only part of the rows carry a size: once, few, many, or a class if the clone is expanded.

>-|TRBJ2-4|-|TRBV9
CASSVGAKNIQYF
TGTGCCAGCAGCGTAGGGGCCAAAAACATTCAGTACTTC
>once|TRBJ1-2|TRBD1|TRBV7-8
CASSSRPGLGQHYGYTF
TGTGCCAGCAGCTCTAGACCAGGCCTGGGACAGCACTATGGCTACACCTTC
>-|TRBJ2-5|-|TRBV7-3
CASSVLLGETQYF
TGTGCCAGCAGCGTATTGTTGGGTGAGACCCAGTACTTC
>-|TRBJ2-6|-|TRBV9
CASSVPGANVLTF
TGTGCCAGCAGCGTACCCGGGGCCAACGTCCTGACTTTC
>-|TRBJ2-5|-|TRBV6-5
CASRNLQETQYF
TGTGCCAGCAGGAATCTCCAAGAGACCCAGTACTTC
>once|TRBJ1-2|-|TRBV18
CASSQGLVGDYGYTF
TGTGCCAGCTCCCAAGGGTTAGTCGGCGACTATGGCTACACCTTC
>-|TRBJ2-1|TRBD2|TRBV19
CASSIGVAGTYNEQFF
TGTGCCAGTAGTATAGGTGTAGCGGGAACCTACAATGAGCAGTTCTTC
>-|TRBJ2-7|-|TRBV6-5
CASSRTSTGSYEQYF
TGTGCCAGCAGCCGGACTTCGACGGGGTCCTACGAGCAGTACTTC
>-|TRBJ2-1|TRBD2|TRBV9
CASSVVAGSYNEQFF
TGTGCCAGCAGCGTAGTAGCGGGTAGTTACAATGAGCAGTTCTTC
>-|TRBJ1-1|-|TRBV7-2
CASSLSTAGGGLRNTEAFF
TGTGCCAGCAGCTTAAGCACAGCGGGGGGTGGATTACGGAACACTGAAGCTTTCTTT
>-|TRBJ2-5|TRBD2|TRBV7-3
CASSLLAGPQETQYF
TGTGCCAGCAGCCTCCTAGCGGGACCCCAAGAGACCCAGTACTTC
>-|TRBJ1-1|-|TRBV5-4
CASSLGGSPLNTEAFF
TGTGCCAGCAGCTTGGGGGGGAGTCCACTTAACACTGAAGCTTTCTTT
>-|TRBJ2-2|-|TRBV9
CASSGGLQNTGELFF
TGTGCCAGCAGCGGAGGGCTACAGAACACCGGGGAGCTGTTTTTT
>-|TRBJ2-2|-|TRBV9
CASSVVAPISNTGELFF
TGTGCCAGCAGCGTAGTGGCACCGATCTCGAACACCGGGGAGCTGTTTTTT
>-|TRBJ1-6|-|TRBV7-8
CASSLPLGILHF
TGTGCCAGCAGCTTACCTTTGGGAATCCTCCACTTT
>-|TRBJ1-1|-|TRBV28
CASSFGRDGLMLNTEAFF
TGTGCCAGCAGTTTCGGGAGAGACGGACTGATGTTGAACACTGAAGCTTTCTTT
>-|TRBJ2-7|TRBD1|TRBV19
CASAGTGERTGYEQYF
TGTGCCAGCGCCGGGACAGGGGAGAGGACTGGCTACGAGCAGTACTTC
>-|TRBJ1-2|TRBD1|TRBV5-4
CASSLMTGGDGYTF
TGTGCCAGCAGCTTAATGACAGGGGGCGATGGCTACACCTTC
>-|TRBJ2-5|TRBD2|TRBV5-4
CASSSMGLAVQETQYF
TGTGCCAGCAGCTCGATGGGACTAGCGGTCCAAGAGACCCAGTACTTC
>-|TRBJ1-1|TRBD1|TRBV9
CASSAHLTGGTEAFF
TGTGCCAGCAGCGCCCACCTAACAGGGGGCACTGAAGCTTTCTTT